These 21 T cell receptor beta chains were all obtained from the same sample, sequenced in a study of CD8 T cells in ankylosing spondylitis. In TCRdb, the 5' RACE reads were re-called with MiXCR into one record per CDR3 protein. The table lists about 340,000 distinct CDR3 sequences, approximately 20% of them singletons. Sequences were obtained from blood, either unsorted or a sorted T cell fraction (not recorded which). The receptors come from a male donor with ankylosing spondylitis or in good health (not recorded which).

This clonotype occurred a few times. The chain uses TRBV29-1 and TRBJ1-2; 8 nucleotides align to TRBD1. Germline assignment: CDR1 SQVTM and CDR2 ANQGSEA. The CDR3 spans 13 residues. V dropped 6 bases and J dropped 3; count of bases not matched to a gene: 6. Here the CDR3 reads CSVETGVDYGYTF. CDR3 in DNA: TGCAGCGTGGAGACAGGGGTTGACTATGGCTACACCTTC.

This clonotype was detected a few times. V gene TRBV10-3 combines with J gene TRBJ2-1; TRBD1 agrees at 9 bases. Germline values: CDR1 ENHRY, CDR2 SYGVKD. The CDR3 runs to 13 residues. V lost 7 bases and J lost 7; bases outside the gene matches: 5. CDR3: CAITGQGNNEQFF. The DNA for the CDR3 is TGTGCCATCACAGGACAGGGGAATAATGAGCAGTTCTTC.

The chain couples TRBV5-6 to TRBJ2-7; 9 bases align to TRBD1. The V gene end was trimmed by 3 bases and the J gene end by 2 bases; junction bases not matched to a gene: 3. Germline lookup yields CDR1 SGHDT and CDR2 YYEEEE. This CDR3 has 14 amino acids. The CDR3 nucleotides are TGTGCCAGCAGCTGGGACAGGGCCCCCTACGAGCAGTACTTC. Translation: CASSWDRAPYEQYF.

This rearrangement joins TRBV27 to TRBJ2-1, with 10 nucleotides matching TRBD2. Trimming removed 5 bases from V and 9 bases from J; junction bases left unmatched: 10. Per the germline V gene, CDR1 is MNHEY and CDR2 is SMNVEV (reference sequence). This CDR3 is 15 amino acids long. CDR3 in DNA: TGTGCCAGCAGTCCCGGGACTAGCGCCCGCGGTGAGCAGTTCTTC. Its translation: CASSPGTSARGEQFF.

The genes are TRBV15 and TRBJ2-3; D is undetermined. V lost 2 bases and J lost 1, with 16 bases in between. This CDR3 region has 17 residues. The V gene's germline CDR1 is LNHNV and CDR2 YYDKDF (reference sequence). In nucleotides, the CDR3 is TGTGCCACCAGCAGATCATCGTACCAGTGGGGCACAGATACGCAGTATTTT. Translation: CATSRSSYQWGTDTQYF.

CDR3 coding DNA: TGTGCCACCAGCCAACGACTAGCGGATTGCGAGCAGTACTTC. Protein: CATSQRLADCEQYF. The rearrangement links TRBV15 to TRBJ2-7, with TRBD2 matching over 9 bases. CDR3 length: 14 residues. V shed 5 bases and J 6 bases; nucleotides not matched to a gene: 8. Per germline, CDR1 LNHNV and CDR2 YYDKDF (reference sequence).

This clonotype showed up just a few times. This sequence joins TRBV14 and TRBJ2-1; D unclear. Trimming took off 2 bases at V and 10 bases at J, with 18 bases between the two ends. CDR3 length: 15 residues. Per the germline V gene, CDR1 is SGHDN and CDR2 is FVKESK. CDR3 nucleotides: TGTGCCAGCAGCCAAATTCTGGGAACGACAACGGAGCAGTTCTTC. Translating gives CASSQILGTTTEQFF.

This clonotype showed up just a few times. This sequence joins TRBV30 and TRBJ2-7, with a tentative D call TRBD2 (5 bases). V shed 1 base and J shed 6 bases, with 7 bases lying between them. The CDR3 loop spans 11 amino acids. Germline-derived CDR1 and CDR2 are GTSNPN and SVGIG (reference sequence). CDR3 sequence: CAWSGGLEQYF. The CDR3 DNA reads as TGTGCCTGGAGTGGAGGGCTCGAGCAGTACTTC.

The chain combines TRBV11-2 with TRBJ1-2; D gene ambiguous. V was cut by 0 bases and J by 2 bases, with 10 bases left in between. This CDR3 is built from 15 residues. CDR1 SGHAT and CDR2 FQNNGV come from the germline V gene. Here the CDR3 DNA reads TGTGCCAGCAGCTTAGATGTGGGCTGGAACTATGGCTACACCTTC. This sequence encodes CASSLDVGWNYGYTF. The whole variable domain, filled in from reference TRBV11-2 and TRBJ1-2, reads EAGVAQSPRYKIIEKRQSVAFWCNPISGHATLYWYQQILGQGPKLLIQFQNNGVVDDSQLPKDRFSAERLKGVDSTLKIQPAKLEDSAVYLCASSLDVGWNYGYTFGSGTRLTVV.

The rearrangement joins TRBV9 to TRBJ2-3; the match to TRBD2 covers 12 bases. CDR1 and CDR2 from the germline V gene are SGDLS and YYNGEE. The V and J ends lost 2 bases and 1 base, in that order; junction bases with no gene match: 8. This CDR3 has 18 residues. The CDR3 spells CASSVPLAGGPGTDTQYF. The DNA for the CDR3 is TGTGCCAGCAGCGTCCCCCTAGCGGGGGGGCCGGGCACAGATACGCAGTATTTT.

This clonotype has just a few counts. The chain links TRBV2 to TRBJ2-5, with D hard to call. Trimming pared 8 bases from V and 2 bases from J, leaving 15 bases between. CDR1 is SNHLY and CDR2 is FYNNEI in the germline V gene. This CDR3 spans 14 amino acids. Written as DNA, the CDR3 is TGTGCCAGCTTTAGCCAACATATTCAAGAGACCCAGTACTTC. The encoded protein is CASFSQHIQETQYF.

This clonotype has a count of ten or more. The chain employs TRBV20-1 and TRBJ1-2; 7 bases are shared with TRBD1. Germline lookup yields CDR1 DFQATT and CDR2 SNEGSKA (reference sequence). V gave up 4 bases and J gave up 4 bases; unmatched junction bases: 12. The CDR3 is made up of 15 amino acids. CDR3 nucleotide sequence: TGCAGTGCTACATCCGGACAGGCGCCTTCCTATGGCTACACCTTC. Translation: CSATSGQAPSYGYTF.

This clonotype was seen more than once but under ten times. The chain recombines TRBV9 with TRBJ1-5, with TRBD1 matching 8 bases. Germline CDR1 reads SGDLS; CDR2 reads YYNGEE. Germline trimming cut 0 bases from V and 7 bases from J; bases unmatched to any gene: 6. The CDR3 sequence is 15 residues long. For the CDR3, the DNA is TGTGCCAGCAGCGTAGGCGGACAGGGTGAGCAGCCCCAGCATTTT. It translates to CASSVGGQGEQPQHF. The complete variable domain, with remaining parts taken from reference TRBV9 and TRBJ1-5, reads DSGVTQTPKHLITATGQRVTLRCSPRSGDLSVYWYQQSLDQGLQFLIQYYNGEERAKGNILERFSAQQFPDLHSELNLSSLELGDSALYFCASSVGGQGEQPQHFGDGTRLSIL.

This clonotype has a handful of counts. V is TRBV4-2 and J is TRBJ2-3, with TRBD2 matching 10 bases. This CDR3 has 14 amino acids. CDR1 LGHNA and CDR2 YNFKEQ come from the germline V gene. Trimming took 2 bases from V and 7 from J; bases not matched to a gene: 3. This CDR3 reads CASSQTGLAYTQYF. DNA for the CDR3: TGTGCCAGCAGCCAAACGGGACTAGCGTATACGCAGTATTTT.

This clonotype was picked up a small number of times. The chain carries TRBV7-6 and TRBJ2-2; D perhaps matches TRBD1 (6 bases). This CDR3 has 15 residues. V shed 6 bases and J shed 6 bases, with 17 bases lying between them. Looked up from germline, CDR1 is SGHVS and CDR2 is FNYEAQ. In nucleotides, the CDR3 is TGTGCCAGCAGTTCACAACACAGGGTTGCCGGGGAGCTGTTTTTT. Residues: CASSSQHRVAGELFF.

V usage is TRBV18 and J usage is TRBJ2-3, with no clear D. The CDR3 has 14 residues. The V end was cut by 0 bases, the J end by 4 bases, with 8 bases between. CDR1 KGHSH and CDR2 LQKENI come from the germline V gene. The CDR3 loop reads CASSPPPRADTQYF. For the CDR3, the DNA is TGTGCCAGCTCACCACCCCCCCGGGCAGATACGCAGTATTTT.

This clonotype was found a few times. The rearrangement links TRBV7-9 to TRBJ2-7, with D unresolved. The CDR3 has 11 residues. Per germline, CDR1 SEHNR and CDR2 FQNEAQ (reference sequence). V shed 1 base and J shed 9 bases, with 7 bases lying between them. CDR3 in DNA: TGTGCCAGCAGCTTAGAGAGGCCGCAGTACTTC. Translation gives CASSLERPQYF.

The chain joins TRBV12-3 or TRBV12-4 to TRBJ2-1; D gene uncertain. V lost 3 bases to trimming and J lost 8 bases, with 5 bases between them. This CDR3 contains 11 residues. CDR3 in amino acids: CASSFLYEQFF. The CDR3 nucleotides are TGTGCCAGCAGTTTCCTTTATGAGCAGTTCTTC.

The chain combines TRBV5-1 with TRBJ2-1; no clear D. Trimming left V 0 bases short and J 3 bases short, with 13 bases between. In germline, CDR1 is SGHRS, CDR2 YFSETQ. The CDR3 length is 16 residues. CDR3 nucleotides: TGCGCCAGCAGCTTGGCCGGCGGTTTTCTCTACAATGAGCAGTTCTTC. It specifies CASSLAGGFLYNEQFF. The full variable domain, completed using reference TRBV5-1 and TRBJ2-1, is KAGVTQTPRYLIKTRGQQVTLSCSPISGHRSVSWYQQTPGQGLQFLFEYFSETQRNKGNFPGRFSGRQFSNSRSEMNVSTLELGDSALYLCASSLAGGFLYNEQFFGPGTRLTVL.

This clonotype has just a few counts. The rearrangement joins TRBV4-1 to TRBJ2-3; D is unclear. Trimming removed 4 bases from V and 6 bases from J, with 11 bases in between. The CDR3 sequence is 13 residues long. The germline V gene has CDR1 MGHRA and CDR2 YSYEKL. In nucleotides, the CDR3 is TGCGCCAGCAGCCGTGGCGGATCTGATACGCAGTATTTT. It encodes CASSRGGSDTQYF.

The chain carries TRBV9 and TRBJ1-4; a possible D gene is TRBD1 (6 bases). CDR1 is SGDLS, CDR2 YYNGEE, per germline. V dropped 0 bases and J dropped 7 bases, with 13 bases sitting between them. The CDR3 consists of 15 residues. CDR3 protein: CASSVGGGRREKLFF. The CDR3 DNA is TGTGCCAGCAGCGTAGGGGGGGGGCGGCGTGAAAAACTGTTTTTT.